This TCR beta chain was sequenced for a study of blood T cell repertoires in COVID-19 (dated by TCRdb to the early 2020s). About the study as a whole: The collaborator samples originated in the United States, Italy and Spain and spanned the acute and convalescent phases of COVID-19. The prospective study material was composed of cDNA or gDNA derived from T cells, B-cell-depleted T cells, or PBMCs. Subjects who had been exposed to COVID-19, were actively infected with it, or had recovered from it provided the deeply sampled blood TCRbeta repertoires that made up the dataset. The repertoires were released in a freely available public database intended as a resource for research on the immune response to SARS-CoV-2. Samples came from the ongoing ImmuneRACE study (first 160 participants) plus 1,254 subjects from 6 global collaborators. A de-identified subject ID, COVID-19 status, age in years and sex were almost always included in the sample metadata. Where available, HLA class I and class II types were obtained from metadata supplied by the sample provider rather than from assay-based typing.

About this clone: Its target antigen remains unknown. It has no much larger one-base neighbor in the sample; base qualities were not kept.

What the authors observed across the whole study: The amount of clinical and demographic metadata varied by source and participant and was provided uncurated.

TCRbeta CDR3 regions were amplified from genomic DNA using the immunoSEQ Assay, a bias-controlled multiplex PCR. The paper's processing steps were these. Within the assay, amplification of reference gene primers was used to estimate how many nucleated cells each sample contained. To quantify the absolute abundance of each unique TCRbeta CDR3 rearrangement, sequence reads were collapsed and filtered. Productive Simpson clonality was computed per sample as the square root of Simpson's diversity index over productive rearrangements. The table was pulled from immuneACCESS by TCRdb, which kept in-frame rearrangements only. Such tables lose some clones; where checked, under half of the loss comes from unresolved V genes, and the rest has no known cause. The V and J calls and clone size are taken from that table; D and trimming were inferred from the DNA. This sample comprises roughly 68,000 clones, 82% of them detected only once. 16% of the sample is held by the ten biggest clonotypes.

The collaborating institutions used their own protocols to collect whole blood in K2EDTA tubes. For TCRbeta analysis, collaborator samples were shipped as frozen whole blood, as isolated PBMCs, or as DNA extracted from either sample type. The sequence came from a man at least 80 years old with active COVID-19. The specimen sequenced was peripheral blood.

The sequenced DNA is TGTGCCACCAGCAGAGACCAGCTAGGTTCCGGGGAGCTGTTTTTT. Translated, it gives CATSRDQLGSGELFF. The V gene is TRBV15 and the J gene is TRBJ2-2, with no confident D gene call. The junction carries 11 bases between V and J, which are trimmed by 0 bases and 6 bases respectively. Including the terminal cysteine and phenylalanine, the CDR3 comprises 15 residues. CDR3 DNA only is kept here, 45 bases in frame from base 1. Looking up the germline V gene (reference sequence) yields CDR1 LNHNV and CDR2 YYDKDF. This CDR3, with the reference TRBV15 and TRBJ2-2 proteins standing in past its ends, gives the full variable domain DAMVIQNPRYQVTQFGKPVTLSCSQTLNHNVMYWYQQKSSQAPKLLFHYYDKDFNNEADTPDNFQSRRPNTSFCFLDIRSPGLGDTAMYLCATSRDQLGSGELFFGEGSRLTVL.